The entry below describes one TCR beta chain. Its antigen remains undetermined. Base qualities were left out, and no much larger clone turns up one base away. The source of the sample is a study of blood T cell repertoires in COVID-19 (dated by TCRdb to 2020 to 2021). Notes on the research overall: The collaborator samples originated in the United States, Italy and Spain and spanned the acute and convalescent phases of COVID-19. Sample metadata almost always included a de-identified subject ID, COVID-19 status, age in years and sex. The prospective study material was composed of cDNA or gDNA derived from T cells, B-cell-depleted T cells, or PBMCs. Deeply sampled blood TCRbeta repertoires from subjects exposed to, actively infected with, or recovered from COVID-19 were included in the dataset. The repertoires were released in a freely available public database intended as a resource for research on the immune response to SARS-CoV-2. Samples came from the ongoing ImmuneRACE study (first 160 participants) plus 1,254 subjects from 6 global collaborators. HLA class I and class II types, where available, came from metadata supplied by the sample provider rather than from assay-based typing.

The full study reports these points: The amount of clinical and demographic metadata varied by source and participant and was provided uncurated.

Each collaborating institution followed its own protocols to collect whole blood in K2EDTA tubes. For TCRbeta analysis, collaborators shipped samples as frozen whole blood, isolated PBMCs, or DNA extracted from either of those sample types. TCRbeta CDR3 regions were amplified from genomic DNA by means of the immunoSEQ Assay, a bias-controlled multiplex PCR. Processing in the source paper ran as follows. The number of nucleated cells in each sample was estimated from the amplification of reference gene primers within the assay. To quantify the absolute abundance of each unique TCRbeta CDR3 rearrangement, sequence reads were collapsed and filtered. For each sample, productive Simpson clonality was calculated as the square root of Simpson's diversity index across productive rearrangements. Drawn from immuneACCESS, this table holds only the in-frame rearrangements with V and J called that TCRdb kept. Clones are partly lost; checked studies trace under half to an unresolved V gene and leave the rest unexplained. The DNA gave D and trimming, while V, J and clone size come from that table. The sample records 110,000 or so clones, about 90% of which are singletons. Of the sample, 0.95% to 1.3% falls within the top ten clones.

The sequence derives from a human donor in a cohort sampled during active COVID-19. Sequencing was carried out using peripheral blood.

DNA sequence: TGCGCCAGCAGTCCCCCCGGGTCTACATCGTTTTGCTACGAGCAGTACTTC. This sequence encodes CASSPPGSTSFCYEQYF. The chain is encoded by TRBV23-1 joined to TRBJ2-7; a confident D gene designation cannot be given. TRBV23-1 is an open reading frame whose function is uncertain. Including cysteine and phenylalanine, the CDR3 has 17 amino acids. This entry keeps only the CDR3 DNA: 51 bases, framed from base 1. Cut back by 4 bases and 3 bases, the V and J ends lie 22 bases apart.